The rows below give T cell receptor beta chains drawn from one sample of a study of T cell changes during pregnancy in multiple sclerosis. Some clones are missing from TCRdb's copy, which holds only in-frame ones; the method was immunoSEQ multiplex PCR. The repertoire has 70,000 or so clones, almost 95% of them found once; the top ten carry roughly 2%. The sequenced sample was peripheral blood, obtained in the third trimester of pregnancy. The receptors were gathered from a female donor in good health, enrolled as a control in a pregnancy study. Each CDR3 is given with its conserved first and last residue. Each record gives: V gene, clone size, CDR3 length, D gene, J gene, CDR3 DNA, CDR3 protein. A D gene is named only where the DNA matches it firmly. Some rows mark clone size as missing; the rest say once, few, many or name a class of expanded clone.

v_call: TRBV6-5
clone_size: -
cdr3_length: 15
d_call: TRBD1
j_call: TRBJ2-3
cdr3_nt: TGTGCCAGCAGCCGACAGGGGGCCAGCACAGATACGCAGTATTTT
cdr3_aa: CASSRQGASTDTQYF

v_call: TRBV29-1
clone_size: -
cdr3_length: 13
d_call: -
j_call: TRBJ2-7
cdr3_nt: TGCAGCGTCCGCAGGGACAACTCCTACGAGCAGTACTTC
cdr3_aa: CSVRRDNSYEQYF

v_call: TRBV19
clone_size: -
cdr3_length: 13
d_call: -
j_call: TRBJ2-7
cdr3_nt: TGTGCCAGTAGTTCTACCCAGGACTACGAGCAGTACTTC
cdr3_aa: CASSSTQDYEQYF

v_call: TRBV6-5
clone_size: -
cdr3_length: 15
d_call: -
j_call: TRBJ1-1
cdr3_nt: TGTGCCAGCAGCCCACTGGGACAAGCGAACACTGAAGCTTTCTTT
cdr3_aa: CASSPLGQANTEAFF

v_call: TRBV6-1
clone_size: -
cdr3_length: 13
d_call: -
j_call: TRBJ1-5
cdr3_nt: TGTGCCAGCAGTCAGGTCTCGGGACAGCCCCAGCATTTT
cdr3_aa: CASSQVSGQPQHF

v_call: TRBV2
clone_size: -
cdr3_length: 15
d_call: TRBD1
j_call: TRBJ2-7
cdr3_nt: TGTGCCAGCAGAGGTTGGGACAGTCTTACCTACGAGCAGTACTTC
cdr3_aa: CASRGWDSLTYEQYF

v_call: TRBV15
clone_size: -
cdr3_length: 17
d_call: TRBD1
j_call: TRBJ2-1
cdr3_nt: TGTGCCACCAGCAGACCGACAGGGCATGCCAACTACAATGAGCAGTTCTTC
cdr3_aa: CATSRPTGHANYNEQFF

v_call: TRBV7-2
clone_size: -
cdr3_length: 15
d_call: -
j_call: TRBJ1-2
cdr3_nt: TGTGCCAGCAGCTTTAGCGTGACAAGAAACTATGGCTACACCTTC
cdr3_aa: CASSFSVTRNYGYTF

v_call: TRBV7-2
clone_size: -
cdr3_length: 14
d_call: -
j_call: TRBJ2-5
cdr3_nt: TGTGCCAGCAGCTTATCACGGGGTTTGGGGACCCAGTACTTC
cdr3_aa: CASSLSRGLGTQYF

v_call: TRBV5-5
clone_size: -
cdr3_length: 13
d_call: TRBD2
j_call: TRBJ2-1
cdr3_nt: TGTGCCAGCAGCTCCACCGGGGGGGCCGTGGGTTTCTTC
cdr3_aa: CASSSTGGAVGFF

v_call: TRBV28
clone_size: -
cdr3_length: 15
d_call: TRBD2
j_call: TRBJ2-1
cdr3_nt: TGTGCCAGCAGTTGGTGGCGGGAGGTTAACAATGAGCAGTTCTTC
cdr3_aa: CASSWWREVNNEQFF

v_call: TRBV12-5
clone_size: once
cdr3_length: 19
d_call: TRBD1
j_call: TRBJ2-1
cdr3_nt: TGTGCTAGTGGTTTGGTCCTCCTCCTGGACAGGGGGCTGTACAATGAGCAGTTCTTC
cdr3_aa: CASGLVLLLDRGLYNEQFF

v_call: TRBV5-4
clone_size: once
cdr3_length: 13
d_call: -
j_call: TRBJ2-1
cdr3_nt: TGTGCCAGCAGCCCGCAGGGCGTCGATGAGCAGTTCTTC
cdr3_aa: CASSPQGVDEQFF

v_call: TRBV13
clone_size: -
cdr3_length: 12
d_call: -
j_call: TRBJ2-1
cdr3_nt: TGTGCCAGCAGCTTTAAATACAATGAGCAGTTCTTC
cdr3_aa: CASSFKYNEQFF

v_call: TRBV27
clone_size: -
cdr3_length: 16
d_call: TRBD2
j_call: TRBJ2-7
cdr3_nt: TGTGCCAGCCAGACCGGGACTAGTTTAAAGGGGGGCGAGCAGTACTTC
cdr3_aa: CASQTGTSLKGGEQYF